Listed below are T cell receptor delta chains from one sample, sequenced in a study of Vδ1+ human thymocytes. TCRdb reapplied CATT to the multiplex PCR reads. The sample includes some 54,000 delta-chain clones, about 16% of them seen just once. The sequenced sample was Vdelta1+ gamma-delta thymocytes from the thymus. The receptors stem from a boy under two years old who had congenital heart surgery. Both conserved end residues are part of each CDR3. The order of the fields is clone size, D gene, V gene, J gene, CDR3 DNA, CDR3 protein. The D gene is left open where the match is weak. Expanded clones get a size class; other rows say once, few or many, or leave the size out.

>few|.|TRDV1|TRDJ1
TGTGCTCTTGGGGAAGTAGCCTTCCTACGTCGACTGGGGGTCGCCGCGTCTTACACCGGTGTACTCATCTTT
CALGEVAFLRRLGVAASYTGVLIF
>few|.|TRDV1|TRDJ1
TGTGCTCTTCCTTCCACTGAGACCGATAAACTCATCTTT
CALPSTETDKLIF
>few|TRDD3|TRDV2|TRDJ1
TGTGCCTGTGACACCATTTCTACTGGGGGATACTTCACCGATAAACTCATCTTT
CACDTISTGGYFTDKLIF
>.|TRDD3|TRDV2|TRDJ1
TGTGCCTGTGACACCGAGGACTGGGGGATAGGTGATAAACTCATCTTT
CACDTEDWGIGDKLIF
>.|.|TRDV1|TRDJ1
TGTGCTCTTTCCGGCCTTCCTAACTCAGGGTACTGGGGAGTGAGGAGACTCATCTTT
CALSGLPNSGYWGVRRLIF
>.|TRDD3|TRDV1|TRDJ1
TGTGCTCTTGGGGGACAGCGTCGGGGATACGCGGGGGAAAACACCGATAAACTCATCTTT
CALGGQRRGYAGENTDKLIF
>.|TRDD3|TRDV1|TRDJ1
TGTGCTCTTGGGGAACTTGGGCCTACCCCAGGGGCTGGGGGATACGCTTTACCCGATAAACTCATCTTT
CALGELGPTPGAGGYALPDKLIF
>.|.|TRDV1|TRDJ1
TGTGCTCTTGGCTGGGGAGACCCGCTCTGGGAAAACACCGATAAACTCATCTTT
CALGWGDPLWENTDKLIF
>.|TRDD2|TRDV1|TRDJ1
TGTGCTCTTGGGGAAGTGGGCCCTTCCTACGGGAAACTCATCTTT
CALGEVGPSYGKLIF
>.|.|TRDV1|TRDJ1
TGTGCTCTTGGGGCGCCCCCGTACACCGATAAACTCATCTTT
CALGAPPYTDKLIF
>.|TRDD3|TRDV1|TRDJ1
TGTGCTCTTGGGGAACCTTCCCGCACCAGGGTTGATACTGGGGGATATGCCGATAAACTCATCTTT
CALGEPSRTRVDTGGYADKLIF